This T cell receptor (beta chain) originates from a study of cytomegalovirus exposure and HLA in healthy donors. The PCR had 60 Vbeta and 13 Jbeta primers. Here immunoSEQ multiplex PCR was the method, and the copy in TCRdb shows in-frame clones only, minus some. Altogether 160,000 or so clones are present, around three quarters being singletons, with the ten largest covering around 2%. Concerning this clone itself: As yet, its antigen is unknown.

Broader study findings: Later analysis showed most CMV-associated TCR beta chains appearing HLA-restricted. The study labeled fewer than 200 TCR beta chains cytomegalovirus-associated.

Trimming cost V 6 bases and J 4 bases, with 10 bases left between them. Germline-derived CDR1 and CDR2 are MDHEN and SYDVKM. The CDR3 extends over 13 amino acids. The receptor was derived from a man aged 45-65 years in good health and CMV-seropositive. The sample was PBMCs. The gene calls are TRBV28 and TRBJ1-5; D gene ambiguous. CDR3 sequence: CASRLGGNQPQHF. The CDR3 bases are TGTGCCAGCAGGTTAGGCGGGAATCAGCCCCAGCATTTT.